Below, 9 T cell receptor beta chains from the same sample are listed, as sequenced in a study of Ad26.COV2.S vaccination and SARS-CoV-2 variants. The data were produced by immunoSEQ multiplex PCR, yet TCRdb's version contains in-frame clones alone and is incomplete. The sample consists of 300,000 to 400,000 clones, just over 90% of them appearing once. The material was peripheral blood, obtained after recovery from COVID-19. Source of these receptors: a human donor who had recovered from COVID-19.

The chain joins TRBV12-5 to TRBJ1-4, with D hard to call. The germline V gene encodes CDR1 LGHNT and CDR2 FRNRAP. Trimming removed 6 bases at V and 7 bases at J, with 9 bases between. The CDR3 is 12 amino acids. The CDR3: CASGALSEKLFF. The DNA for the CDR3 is TGTGCTAGTGGGGCCCTAAGTGAAAAACTGTTTTTT.

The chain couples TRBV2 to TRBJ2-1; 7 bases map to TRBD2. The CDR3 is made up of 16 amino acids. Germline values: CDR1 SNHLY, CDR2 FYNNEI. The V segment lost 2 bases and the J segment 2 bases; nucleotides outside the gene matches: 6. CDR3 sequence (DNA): TGTGCCAGCAGTGAAACGGCGGGGGTCACCTACAATGAGCAGTTCTTC. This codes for CASSETAGVTYNEQFF. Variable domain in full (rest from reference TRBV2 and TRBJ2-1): EPEVTQTPSHQVTQMGQEVILRCVPISNHLYFYWYRQILGQKVEFLVSFYNNEISEKSEIFDDQFSVERPDGSNFTLKIRSTKLEDSAMYFCASSETAGVTYNEQFFGPGTRLTVL.

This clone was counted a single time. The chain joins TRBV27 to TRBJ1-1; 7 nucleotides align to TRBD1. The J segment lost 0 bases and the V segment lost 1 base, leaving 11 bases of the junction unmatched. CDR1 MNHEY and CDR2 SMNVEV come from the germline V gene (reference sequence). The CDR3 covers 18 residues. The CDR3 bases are TGTGCCAGCAGTTTATTTACCCCGGGACAGTTGATGAACACTGAAGCTTTCTTT. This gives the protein CASSLFTPGQLMNTEAFF.

The CDR3 coding sequence is TGTGCCAGCAGCTTGATGAGGGGGCGGGGCACAGATACGCAGTATTTT. It encodes CASSLMRGRGTDTQYF. The chain couples TRBV7-9 to TRBJ2-3, with TRBD1 matching 7 bases. The CDR3 extends over 16 amino acids. The ends lost 3 bases at V and 1 base at J; junction bases unmatched: 7. Germline-derived CDR1 and CDR2 are SEHNR and FQNEAQ (reference sequence).

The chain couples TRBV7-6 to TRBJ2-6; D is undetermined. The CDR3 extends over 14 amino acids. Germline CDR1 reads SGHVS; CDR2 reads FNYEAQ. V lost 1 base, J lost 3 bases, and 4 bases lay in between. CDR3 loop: CASSLVDGANVLTF. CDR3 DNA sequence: TGTGCCAGCAGCTTAGTCGATGGGGCCAACGTCCTGACTTTC.

CDR3 in DNA: TGTGCCAGTAGTACCCCCGGGGAAGGGCTTGCCTATGGCTACACCTTC. Amino acid sequence: CASSTPGEGLAYGYTF. The V call is TRBV19, the J call TRBJ1-2; no reliable D call. V lost 4 bases and J lost 4, with 19 bases in between. The V gene's germline CDR1 is LNHDA and CDR2 SQIVND (reference sequence). There are 16 residues in the CDR3.

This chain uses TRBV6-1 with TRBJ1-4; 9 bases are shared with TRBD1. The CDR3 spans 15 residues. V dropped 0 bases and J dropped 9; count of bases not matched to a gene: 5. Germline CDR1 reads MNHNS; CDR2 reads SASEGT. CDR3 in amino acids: CASSEALGTGKKLFF. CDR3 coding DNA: TGTGCCAGCAGTGAAGCGCTCGGGACAGGGAAAAAACTGTTTTTT.

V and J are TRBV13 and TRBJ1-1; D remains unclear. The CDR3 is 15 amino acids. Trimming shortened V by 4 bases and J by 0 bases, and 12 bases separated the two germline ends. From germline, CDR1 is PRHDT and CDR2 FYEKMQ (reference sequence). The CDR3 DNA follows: TGTGCCAGCAGCTCTCGGCAGGCATTGAACACTGAAGCTTTCTTT. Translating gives CASSSRQALNTEAFF.

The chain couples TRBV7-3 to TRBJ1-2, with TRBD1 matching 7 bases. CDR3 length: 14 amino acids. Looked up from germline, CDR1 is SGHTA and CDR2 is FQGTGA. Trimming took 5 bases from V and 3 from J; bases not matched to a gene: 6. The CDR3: CASSANQGDYGYTF. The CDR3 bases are TGTGCCAGCAGCGCAAACCAGGGGGACTATGGCTACACCTTC.